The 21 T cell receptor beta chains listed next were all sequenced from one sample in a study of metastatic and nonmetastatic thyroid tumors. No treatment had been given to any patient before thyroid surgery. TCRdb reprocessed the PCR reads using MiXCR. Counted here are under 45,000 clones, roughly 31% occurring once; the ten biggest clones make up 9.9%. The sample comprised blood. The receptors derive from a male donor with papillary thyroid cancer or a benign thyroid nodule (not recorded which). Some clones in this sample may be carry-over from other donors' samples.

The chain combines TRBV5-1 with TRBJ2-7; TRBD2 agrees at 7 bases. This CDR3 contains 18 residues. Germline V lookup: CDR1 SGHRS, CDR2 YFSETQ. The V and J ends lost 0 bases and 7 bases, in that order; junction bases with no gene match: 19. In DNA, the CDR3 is TGCGCCAGCAGCTTGGATCCAGGGCCTACCGACCCGGGAGGTGAGCAGTACTTC. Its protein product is CASSLDPGPTDPGGEQYF. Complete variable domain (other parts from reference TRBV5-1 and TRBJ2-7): KAGVTQTPRYLIKTRGQQVTLSCSPISGHRSVSWYQQTPGQGLQFLFEYFSETQRNKGNFPGRFSGRQFSNSRSEMNVSTLELGDSALYLCASSLDPGPTDPGGEQYFGPGTRLTVT.

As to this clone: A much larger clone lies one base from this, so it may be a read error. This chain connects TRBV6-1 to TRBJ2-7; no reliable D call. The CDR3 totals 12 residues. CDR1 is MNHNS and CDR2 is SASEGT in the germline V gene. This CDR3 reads CATIQSSYEQCF. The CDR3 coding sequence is TGTGCCACCATACAGAGCTCCTACGAGCAGTGCTTC.

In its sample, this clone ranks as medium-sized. CDR3 sequence (DNA): TGTGCCAGCAGGCTGACAGGAGAGAACACTGAAGCTTTCTTT. Its translation is CASRLTGENTEAFF. The rearrangement uses TRBV6-1 and TRBJ1-1; D may be TRBD1 (6 bases). The CDR3 is made up of 14 amino acids. The germline gives CDR1 MNHNS, CDR2 SASEGT. With 6 bases removed from V and 1 base from J, the gap between germline ends came to 12 bases.

The CDR3 reads CASSLAGAEQYF. The DNA of the CDR3 is TGCGCCAGCAGCTTGGCAGGGGCCGAGCAGTACTTC. The rearrangement uses TRBV5-1 and TRBJ2-7, with D possibly being TRBD1 (6 bases). V shed 0 bases and J shed 6 bases, with 7 bases lying between them. Germline V gives CDR1 SGHRS, CDR2 YFSETQ. CDR3 length: 12 amino acids.

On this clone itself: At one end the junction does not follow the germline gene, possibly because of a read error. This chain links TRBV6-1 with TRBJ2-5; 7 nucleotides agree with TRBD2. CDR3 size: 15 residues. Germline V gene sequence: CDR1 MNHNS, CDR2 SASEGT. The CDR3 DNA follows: TGTGCCAGCAGCGGAGCCGCGGGAGAACAAGAGACCCATTACTTC. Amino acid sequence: CASSGAAGEQETHYF.

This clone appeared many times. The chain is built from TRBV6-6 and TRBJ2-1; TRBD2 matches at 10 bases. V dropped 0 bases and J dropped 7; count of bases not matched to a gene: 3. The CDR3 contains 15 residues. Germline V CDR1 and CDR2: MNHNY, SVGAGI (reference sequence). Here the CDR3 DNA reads TGTGCCAGCAGTTACTCGTCTAGCGGGGGAAATGAGCAGTTCTTC. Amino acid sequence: CASSYSSSGGNEQFF.

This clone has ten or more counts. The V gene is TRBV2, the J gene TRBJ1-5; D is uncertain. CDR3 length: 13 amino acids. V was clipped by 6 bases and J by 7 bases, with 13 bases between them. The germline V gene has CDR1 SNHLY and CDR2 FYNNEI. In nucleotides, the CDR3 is TGTGCCAGCAGAGGAGAAAGCTCACAGCCCCAGCATTTT. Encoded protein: CASRGESSQPQHF.

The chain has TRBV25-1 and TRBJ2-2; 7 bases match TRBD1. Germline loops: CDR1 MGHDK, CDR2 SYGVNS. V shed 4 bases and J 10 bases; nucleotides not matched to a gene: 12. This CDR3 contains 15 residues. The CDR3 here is CASSGRQGDVVELFF. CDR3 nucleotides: TGTGCCAGCAGTGGGAGACAGGGAGATGTCGTGGAGCTGTTTTTT.

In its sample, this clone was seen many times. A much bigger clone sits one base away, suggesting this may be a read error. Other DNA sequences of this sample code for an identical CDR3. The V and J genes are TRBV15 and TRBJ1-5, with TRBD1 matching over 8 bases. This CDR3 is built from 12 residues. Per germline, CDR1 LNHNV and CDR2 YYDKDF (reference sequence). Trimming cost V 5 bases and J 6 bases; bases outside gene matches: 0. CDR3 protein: CATSDRGQPQHF. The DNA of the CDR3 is TGTGCCACCAGCGACAGGGGTCAGCCCCAGCATTTT.

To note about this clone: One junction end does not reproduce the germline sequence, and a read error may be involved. In DNA, the CDR3 is TGCGCGAGCAGGCCCAGTACGGGGGGACAGCGCCAGCATTTT. Protein: CASRPSTGGQRQHF. The V and J genes are TRBV5-1 and TRBJ1-5; TRBD1 aligns across 7 bases. The germline V gene encodes CDR1 SGHRS and CDR2 YFSETQ. This CDR3 region has 14 residues.

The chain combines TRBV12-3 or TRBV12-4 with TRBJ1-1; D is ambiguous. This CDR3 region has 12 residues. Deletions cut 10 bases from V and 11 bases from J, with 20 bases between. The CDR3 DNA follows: TGTGCCACAATTCTTACTAGGGAGTGGGCTTTCTTT. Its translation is CATILTREWAFF.

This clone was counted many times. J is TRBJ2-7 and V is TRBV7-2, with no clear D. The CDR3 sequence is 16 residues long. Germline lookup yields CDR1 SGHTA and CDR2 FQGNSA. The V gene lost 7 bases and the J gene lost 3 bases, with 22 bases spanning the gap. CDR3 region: CASIDIMKDARYEQYF. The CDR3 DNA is TGTGCCAGCATTGACATTATGAAAGATGCGCGCTACGAGCAGTACTTC.

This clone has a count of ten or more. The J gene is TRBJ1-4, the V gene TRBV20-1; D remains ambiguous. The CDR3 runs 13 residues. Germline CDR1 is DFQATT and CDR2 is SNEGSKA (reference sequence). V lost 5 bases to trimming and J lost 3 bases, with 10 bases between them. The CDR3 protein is CSAADWSNEKLFF. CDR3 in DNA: TGCAGTGCTGCAGATTGGTCTAATGAAAAACTGTTTTTT.

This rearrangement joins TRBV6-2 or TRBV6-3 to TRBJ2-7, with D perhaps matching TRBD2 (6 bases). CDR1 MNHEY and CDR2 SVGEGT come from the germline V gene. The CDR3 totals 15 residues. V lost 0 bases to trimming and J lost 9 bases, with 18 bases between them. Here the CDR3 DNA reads TGTGCCAGCAGTTACTCTTGGAACCTGGTGGGGGGGCAGTACTTC. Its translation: CASSYSWNLVGGQYF.

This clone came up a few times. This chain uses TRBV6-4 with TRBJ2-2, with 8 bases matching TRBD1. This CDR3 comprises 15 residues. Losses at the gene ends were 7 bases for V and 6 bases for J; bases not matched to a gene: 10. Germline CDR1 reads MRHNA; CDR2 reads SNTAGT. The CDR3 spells CASIRGHEESGELFF. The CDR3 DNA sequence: TGTGCCAGCATCAGGGGGCATGAGGAATCCGGGGAGCTGTTTTTT.

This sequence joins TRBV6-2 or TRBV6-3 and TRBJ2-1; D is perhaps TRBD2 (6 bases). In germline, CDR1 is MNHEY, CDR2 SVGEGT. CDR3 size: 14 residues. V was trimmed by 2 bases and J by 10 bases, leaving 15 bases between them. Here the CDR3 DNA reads TGTGCCAGCAGTTACCTGCGGGAACGGGTGGAGCAGTTCTTC. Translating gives CASSYLRERVEQFF.

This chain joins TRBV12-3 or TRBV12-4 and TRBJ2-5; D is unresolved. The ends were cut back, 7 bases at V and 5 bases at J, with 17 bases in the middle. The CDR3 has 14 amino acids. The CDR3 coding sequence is TGTGCCAGCACATGGCCCCAGGTGCCGGAGACCCAGTACTTC. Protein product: CASTWPQVPETQYF.

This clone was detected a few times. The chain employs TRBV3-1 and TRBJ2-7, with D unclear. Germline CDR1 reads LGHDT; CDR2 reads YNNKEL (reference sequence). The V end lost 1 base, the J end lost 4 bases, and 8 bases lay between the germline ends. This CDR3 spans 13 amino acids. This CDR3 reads CASSQGVGYEQYF. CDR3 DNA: TGTGCCAGCAGCCAAGGGGTGGGGTACGAGCAGTACTTC.

The CDR3 loop reads CASSSGGRGDEQYF. In DNA, the CDR3 is TGCGCCAGCAGCTCGGGAGGGCGGGGCGACGAGCAGTACTTC. The chain couples TRBV5-1 to TRBJ2-7; TRBD2 matches 8 bases. J was trimmed by 5 bases and V by 3 bases; bases with no gene match: 7. In germline, CDR1 is SGHRS, CDR2 YFSETQ. The CDR3 has 14 residues.

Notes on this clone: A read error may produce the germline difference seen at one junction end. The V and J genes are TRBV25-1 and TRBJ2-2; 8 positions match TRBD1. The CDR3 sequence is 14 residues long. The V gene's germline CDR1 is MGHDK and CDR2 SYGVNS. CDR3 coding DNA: TGTGCCATCAGTGAGGGACAGGAAACCGTGGAGCTGTTTTTT. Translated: CAISEGQETVELFF.

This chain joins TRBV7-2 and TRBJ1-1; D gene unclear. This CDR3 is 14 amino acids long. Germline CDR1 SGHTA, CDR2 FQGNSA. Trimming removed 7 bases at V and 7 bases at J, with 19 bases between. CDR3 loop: CASKLQHTSDEAFF. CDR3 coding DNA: TGTGCCAGCAAATTACAGCACACCTCCGATGAAGCTTTCTTT.